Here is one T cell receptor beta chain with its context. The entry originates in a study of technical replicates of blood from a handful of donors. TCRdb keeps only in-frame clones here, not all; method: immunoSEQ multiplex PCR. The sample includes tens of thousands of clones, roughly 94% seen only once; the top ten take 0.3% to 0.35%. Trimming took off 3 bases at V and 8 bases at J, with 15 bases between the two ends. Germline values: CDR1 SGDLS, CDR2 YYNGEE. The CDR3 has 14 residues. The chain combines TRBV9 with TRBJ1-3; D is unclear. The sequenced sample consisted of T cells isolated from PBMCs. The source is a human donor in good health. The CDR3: CASSADAARDTIYF. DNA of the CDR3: TGTGCCAGCAGCGCAGATGCGGCTCGGGACACCATATATTTT.